This entry lists 3 T cell receptor beta chains sequenced from one sample in a study of type 1 regulatory T cells. These TCRs' antigens remain unknown. TCRdb fed the reads into MiXCR, producing one record per CDR3 protein. The sample contains about 60,000 distinct CDR3 sequences, 60% to 80% of which appear only once. Sequencing input: cultured non-Tr1 T cells, either the whole culture or a sorted T cell fraction (not recorded which). The receptors derive from a human donor in good health.

V and J are TRBV6-2 or TRBV6-3 and TRBJ2-5; D remains ambiguous. The V gene lost 2 bases and the J gene lost 1 base, with 14 bases spanning the gap. This CDR3 contains 16 residues. The germline CDR1 and CDR2 sequences are MNHEY and SVGEGT. CDR3 sequence: CASSYGTWSAQETQYF. DNA for the CDR3: TGTGCCAGCAGTTACGGTACCTGGTCGGCCCAAGAGACCCAGTACTTC.

The rearrangement joins TRBV7-2 to TRBJ2-3, with 10 bases identical to TRBD2. Trimming cost V 3 bases and J 6 bases; bases outside gene matches: 6. Germline V CDR1 and CDR2: SGHTA, FQGNSA. The CDR3 loop spans 15 amino acids. The CDR3 DNA reads TGTGCCAGCAGCTTTAGCGGGAGGCCCCAGGATACGCAGTATTTT. This codes for CASSFSGRPQDTQYF.

This clonotype was recorded only once. At one end the junction does not follow the germline gene, possibly because of a read error. The chain uses TRBV27 and TRBJ2-1, with TRBD1 identical over 8 bases. This CDR3 has 12 residues. CDR1 is MNHEY and CDR2 is SMNVEV in the germline V gene (reference sequence). The CDR3 DNA follows: TGTGCCAGCAGTTTATCTGGGACAGGTCTGCTCTTC. This gives the protein CASSLSGTGLLF.